This T cell receptor beta chain was observed in a study of T cell clonotyping in hematopoietic cell transplantation listed by TCRdb under 2021. For context, the study as a whole: Recipient samples taken before transplant were obtained following cytoreduction. Recruitment of patients was conducted between September 2015 and early 2017, and follow-up was continued until September 2020 or death. A total of about 140 blood samples were gathered in the study from 35 consecutive transplant recipients along with their related donors. Overall study results and their limits: Only a small fraction of recipient repertoires overlapped donor repertoires, with over 97% appearing de novo at the given depth. Donor and pretransplant recipient Inverse Simpson Index values predicted broader posttransplant TCR repertoire diversity. After transplant, TCR diversity in recipients dropped, and pathologically expanded clonotypes increased progressively from day 30 to day 180. The sample size was limited and the cells went unsorted, which meant the CD4 and CD8 repertoire contributions could not be told apart.

Turning to this clone: Its binding antigen is unknown. Base qualities are not recorded, but no much larger clone differs from it by a single base.

V loses 8 bases at its end and J loses 0 bases; junction bases beyond the gene matches: 4. The CDR3 goes from the cysteine to the phenylalanine over 16 residues. Only the CDR3 DNA stays, 48 bases, in frame from base 1. Reading the germline V gene gives CDR1 SGHVS and CDR2 FNYEAQ. With the immunoSEQ assay, which is a bias-controlled multiplex PCR relying on V- and J-specific primers, TCR beta CDR3 regions were amplified from genomic DNA. A proprietary barcode and Illumina adapter sequences were added to the CDR3 amplicons in a second PCR step. An Illumina MiSeq instrument was used to sequence the CDR3 libraries. Concerning the study's data processing: Export and quality control were handled in immunoSEQ Analyzer 3.0, while downstream analyses relied on R Bioconductor and Immunarch. Only productive rearrangements in the normalized downsampled data set went into calculating the repertoire metrics. Clonotypes larger than 5 templates in the normalized cohort were defined as pathologically expanded. The Inverse Simpson Index was used to measure repertoire diversity. To capture all clonotypes, CMV-specificity analyses were performed on the non-normalized data set. TCRdb carries this immuneACCESS record with in-frame sequences only. Its versions omit some clonotypes, under half of them owing to an unresolved V gene in the studies checked, with the rest unexplained. D and trimming come from the DNA, and the V and J calls and clone size come from that table. The table for this sample lists tens of thousands of clones; roughly 70% of them were counted only once. The biggest ten clones account for approximately 6.3% of the sample.

This specimen's time point label, per the study, means: recipient sample about 28 days before transplant, after cytoreduction. Blood samples were obtained from recipients approximately 28 days before transplant and at days 30, 100 and 180 after transplant. Nuclei Lysis Solution was used to extract genomic DNA from fresh or cryopreserved unfractionated peripheral blood mononuclear cells. The receptor's source is a man between 50 and 59 years old with myelodysplastic syndrome. Some clones in this sample may be carry-over from other donors' samples. The sequence joins TRBV7-6 to TRBJ1-4; 12 junctional bases match TRBD1. Here the sequenced sample was peripheral blood mononuclear cells, taken before stem cell transplant. CDR3 reads: CASGGQGATTNEKLFF. In nucleotide form, the sequence is TGTGCCAGCGGGGGACAGGGGGCAACAACTAATGAAAAACTGTTTTTT.